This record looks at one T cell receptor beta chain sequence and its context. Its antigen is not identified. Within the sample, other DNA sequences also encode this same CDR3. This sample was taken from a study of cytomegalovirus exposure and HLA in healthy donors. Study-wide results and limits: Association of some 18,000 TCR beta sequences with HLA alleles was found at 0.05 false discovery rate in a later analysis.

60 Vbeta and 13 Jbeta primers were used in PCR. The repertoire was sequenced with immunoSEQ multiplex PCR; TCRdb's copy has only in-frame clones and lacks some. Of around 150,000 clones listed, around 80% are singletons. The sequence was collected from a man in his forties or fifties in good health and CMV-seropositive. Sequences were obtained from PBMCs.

The CDR3, as DNA: TGTGCCAGTAGTATAGGTGGGAGGGGAACTGAAGCTTTCTTT. This codes for CASSIGGRGTEAFF. The chain recombines TRBV19 with TRBJ1-1, with TRBD1 as a possible D gene (5 bases). This CDR3 has 14 residues. V shed 1 base and J shed 5 bases, with 11 bases lying between them. CDR1 is LNHDA and CDR2 is SQIVND in the germline V gene (reference sequence).